The T cell receptor (beta chain) described here comes from a study of blood T cell repertoires in COVID-19. Study overall: Sites across the United States, Italy and Spain contributed samples from acute and convalescent COVID-19. In each case, the material was cDNA or gDNA derived from T cells, B-cell-depleted T cells, or PBMCs.

Measured with immunoSEQ multiplex PCR; TCRdb has only the in-frame clones, and not every one. The table lists around 100,000 clones, roughly 89% of them singletons. This clone has just one count. Per germline, CDR1 SGHRS and CDR2 YFSETQ. V was clipped by 0 bases and J by 8 bases; unmatched bases: 14. The CDR3 has 17 residues. The receptor was isolated from a woman aged 80 or over in a cohort sampled during active COVID-19. Sequenced: peripheral blood. The chain joins TRBV5-1 to TRBJ1-1; TRBD1 matches at 9 bases. The DNA of the CDR3 is TGCGCCAGCAGCTTGGGTCCGGGACAGGGCGGAATGTCGGAAGCTTTCTTT. Encoded protein: CASSLGPGQGGMSEAFF.